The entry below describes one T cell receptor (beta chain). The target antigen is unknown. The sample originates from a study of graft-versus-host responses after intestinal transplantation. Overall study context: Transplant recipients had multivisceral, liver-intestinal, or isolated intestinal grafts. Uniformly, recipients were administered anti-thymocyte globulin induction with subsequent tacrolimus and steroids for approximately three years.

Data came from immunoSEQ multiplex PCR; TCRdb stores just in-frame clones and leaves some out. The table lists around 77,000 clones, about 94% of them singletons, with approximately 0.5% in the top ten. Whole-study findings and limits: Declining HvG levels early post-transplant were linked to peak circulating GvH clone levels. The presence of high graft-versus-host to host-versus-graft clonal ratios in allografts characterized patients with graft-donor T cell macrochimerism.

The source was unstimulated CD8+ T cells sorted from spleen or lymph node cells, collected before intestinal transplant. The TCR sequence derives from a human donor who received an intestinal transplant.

CDR3 DNA: TGTGCCAGCAGCTTTGGTCCTGGATACGAGCAGTACTTC. Encoded protein: CASSFGPGYEQYF. This chain joins TRBV5-5 and TRBJ2-7, with unresolved D. In germline, CDR1 is SGHKS, CDR2 YYEKEE (reference sequence). The CDR3 has 13 residues. Trimming left V 2 bases short and J 4 bases short, with 10 bases between.